The 3 T cell receptor beta chains given below trace back to one sample, sequenced in a study of patients and donors after allogeneic stem cell transplantation. TCRdb analysed the RT-PCR reads with MiXCR anew, one entry per CDR3 protein. The sample consists of 410,000 or so distinct CDR3 sequences, approximately 16% of them appearing once. The sample comprised blood, either unsorted or a sorted T cell fraction (not recorded which). Receptor source: a human donor who was either an allogeneic HSCT recipient or a stem cell or donor lymphocyte infusion donor (not recorded which). It is not recorded whose cells these are; they may come from a transplant donor.

The genes are TRBV12-3 or TRBV12-4 and TRBJ1-2, with TRBD1 matching 9 bases. This CDR3 region has 13 residues. The V segment lost 3 bases and the J segment 12 bases; nucleotides outside the gene matches: 8. The CDR3 nucleotides are TGTGCCAGCAGTTTGGGACAGGGCCTGTTGAACACCTTC. Its translation: CASSLGQGLLNTF.

This clonotype appeared many times. This rearrangement joins TRBV5-1 to TRBJ2-7; TRBD2 aligns across 7 bases. Germline CDR1 reads SGHRS; CDR2 reads YFSETQ. V trimming: 4 bases; J trimming: 4 bases; junction bases outside the gene matches: 5. The CDR3 extends over 13 amino acids. The CDR3 DNA follows: TGCGCCAGCAGCCCCGGGACTAATTACGAGCAGTACTTC. The encoded protein is CASSPGTNYEQYF.

This chain joins TRBV11-2 and TRBJ1-4, with a tentative D call TRBD1 (5 bases). There are 15 residues in the CDR3. Germline V gene lookup returns CDR1 SGHAT and CDR2 FQNNGV. Trimming cost V 0 bases and J 7 bases, with 12 bases left between them. The CDR3 sequence is CASSLDGGDGEKLFF. The CDR3 DNA is TGTGCCAGCAGCTTAGATGGGGGTGACGGTGAAAAACTGTTTTTT.